These 8 T cell receptor beta chains share one sample of origin, sequenced in a study of shared clonotypes between healthy human individuals. The protocol was immunoSEQ multiplex PCR, while the TCRdb copy is restricted to in-frame clones and leaves out a portion. The sample contains approximately 1,500,000 clones, approximately 98% of which appear only once. The sequenced material came from naive CD4+ T cells sorted from blood. As for subset: CD45RA+ positively selected. Receptors originate from a man between 25 and 39 years old in good health.

V is TRBV6-1 and J is TRBJ2-3; 11 bases are a match to TRBD2. The CDR3 spans 16 residues. Germline-derived CDR1 and CDR2 are MNHNS and SASEGT. Trimming took 0 bases from V and 6 from J; bases not matched to a gene: 5. Here the CDR3 DNA reads TGTGCCAGCAGTGAAGCTGCTAGCGGGAGGTGGGATACGCAGTATTTT. It translates to CASSEAASGRWDTQYF.

This chain connects TRBV7-2 to TRBJ2-6, with D tentatively TRBD1 (7 bases). This CDR3 has 17 residues. The V end lost 1 base, the J end lost 0 bases, and 10 bases lay between the germline ends. Germline lookup yields CDR1 SGHTA and CDR2 FQGNSA. DNA for the CDR3: TGTGCCAGCAGCTTAGGGCAGGGGGGCTCTGGGGCCAACGTCCTGACTTTC. It encodes CASSLGQGGSGANVLTF.

The V and J genes are TRBV5-1 and TRBJ2-7, with unresolved D. Trimming cost V 0 bases and J 5 bases, with 12 bases left between them. CDR1 is SGHRS and CDR2 is YFSETQ in the germline V gene. This CDR3 spans 14 amino acids. This chain's CDR3 is CASSLAPGFDEQYF. The CDR3 DNA reads TGCGCCAGCAGCTTGGCACCGGGTTTCGACGAGCAGTACTTC. Full variable domain (remainder filled in from reference TRBV5-1 and TRBJ2-7): KAGVTQTPRYLIKTRGQQVTLSCSPISGHRSVSWYQQTPGQGLQFLFEYFSETQRNKGNFPGRFSGRQFSNSRSEMNVSTLELGDSALYLCASSLAPGFDEQYFGPGTRLTVT.

This clone came up once. The genes are TRBV9 and TRBJ2-7, with D perhaps matching TRBD1 or TRBD2 (6 bases each). V was cut by 7 bases and J by 3 bases, with 17 bases left in between. Germline V gene data show CDR1 as SGDLS and CDR2 as YYNGEE. CDR3 size: 14 residues. The CDR3 DNA follows: TGTGCCAGCGCGAGGGGGGCAGATGGCTACGAGCAGTACTTC. It encodes CASARGADGYEQYF.

This clone was detected only a few times. This chain links TRBV6-1 with TRBJ2-3; D ambiguous. The CDR3 length is 13 residues. Germline-derived CDR1 and CDR2 are MNHNS and SASEGT. Trimming removed 2 bases from V and 3 bases from J, with 6 bases in between. The CDR3 is CASSEMGTDTQYF. The CDR3 DNA sequence: TGTGCCAGCAGTGAAATGGGAACAGATACGCAGTATTTT.

The chain recombines TRBV7-2 with TRBJ2-1; D not certain. The V and J ends lost 2 bases and 2 bases respectively, with 10 bases between them. This CDR3 has 15 residues. Per the germline V gene, CDR1 is SGHTA and CDR2 is FQGNSA. The CDR3 reads CASSLRQPAYNEQFF. CDR3 coding DNA: TGTGCCAGCAGCTTAAGGCAACCCGCCTACAATGAGCAGTTCTTC.

This chain connects TRBV9 to TRBJ2-2, with TRBD2 as a possible D gene (6 bases). The germline V gene has CDR1 SGDLS and CDR2 YYNGEE. This CDR3 has 16 residues. The V gene lost 3 bases and the J gene lost 1 base, with 13 bases spanning the gap. The CDR3 sequence is CASSAASGWNTGELFF. The CDR3 DNA follows: TGTGCCAGCAGCGCCGCAAGCGGGTGGAACACCGGGGAGCTGTTTTTT.

This chain links TRBV19 with TRBJ2-5, with 10 bases matching TRBD2. The CDR3 contains 16 residues. V lost 6 bases and J lost 7; bases outside the gene matches: 14. Germline CDR1 reads LNHDA; CDR2 reads SQIVND (reference sequence). The CDR3 loop is CASRPTGLAEYRTQYF. In DNA form, the CDR3 reads TGTGCCAGTAGGCCCACCGGACTAGCGGAATATCGGACCCAGTACTTC.